This TCR beta chain is drawn from a study of blood T cell repertoires in COVID-19. Overall study: T cells, B-cell-depleted T cells, or PBMCs provided the cDNA or gDNA that served as material.

Germline CDR1 reads MNHEY; CDR2 reads SVGAGI. Trimming removed 4 bases from V and 4 bases from J; junction bases left unmatched: 8. The CDR3 has 16 residues. Some clones are missing from TCRdb's copy, which holds only in-frame ones; the method was immunoSEQ multiplex PCR. This sample has some 150,000 clones, with 70% to 90% found just once. The sequence was obtained from a middle-aged man with acute or convalescent COVID-19. The chain joins TRBV6-5 to TRBJ2-2; 8 bases align to TRBD2. Sequencing was performed on peripheral blood. CDR3 region: CASSSFSGGSTGELFF. The CDR3 DNA follows: TGTGCCAGCAGTTCTTTCAGCGGGGGAAGCACCGGGGAGCTGTTTTTT.